Included here is one TCR beta chain sequence, with context. The V end was cut by 2 bases, the J end by 2 bases, with 6 bases between. Germline CDR1 reads SGHNT; CDR2 reads YENEEA. The CDR3 runs to 13 residues. The sample is drawn from a study of OX40 agonist ivuxolimab in advanced cancers. Overall study: Among those enrolled, mean age was about 62 years (range about 20 to 79) and approximately 83% were male. There were three patients with partial responses, one having hepatocellular carcinoma and two cutaneous melanoma.

The repertoire was sequenced with immunoSEQ multiplex PCR; TCRdb's copy has only in-frame clones and lacks some. The top ten clones hold 3% to 4.5% of a sample with 85,000 to 100,000 clones, about 85% of them seen once. The source was CD4+ or CD8+ T cells sorted from blood, collected in a trial of the OX40 agonist ivuxolimab. This clonotype was sampled from an adult with an advanced solid tumor such as melanoma, head and neck, liver or kidney cancer. This chain joins TRBV11-3 and TRBJ1-2; no clear D. CDR3 residues: CASSLLRNYGYTF. CDR3 nucleotides: TGTGCCAGCAGCTTATTAAGAAACTATGGCTACACCTTC.